This T cell receptor beta chain comes out of a study of response to subunit inactivated influenza vaccine. From germline, CDR1 is SGHVS and CDR2 FQNEAQ. V lost 4 bases, J lost 5 bases, and 15 bases lay in between. The CDR3 consists of 16 residues. From the RT-PCR reads, TCRdb called clonotypes with MiXCR, one entry per CDR3 protein. The sample records around 570,000 distinct CDR3 sequences, approximately 10% being singletons. These data are also associated with another study on T cells expressing NK-cell markers. As that study records: As the method of synthesis, 5'RACE template switching with UMIs yielded TCR beta cDNA.

The starting material was PBMCs from blood, obtained on the day of vaccination. The sequence was collected from a man aged 50 to 59 who received an inactivated influenza vaccine. This chain links TRBV7-8 with TRBJ1-6; perhaps TRBD1 as D (5 bases). The CDR3 is CASSSGGATNNSPLHF. DNA for the CDR3: TGTGCCAGCAGCTCAGGAGGGGCCACTAATAATTCACCCCTCCACTTT.